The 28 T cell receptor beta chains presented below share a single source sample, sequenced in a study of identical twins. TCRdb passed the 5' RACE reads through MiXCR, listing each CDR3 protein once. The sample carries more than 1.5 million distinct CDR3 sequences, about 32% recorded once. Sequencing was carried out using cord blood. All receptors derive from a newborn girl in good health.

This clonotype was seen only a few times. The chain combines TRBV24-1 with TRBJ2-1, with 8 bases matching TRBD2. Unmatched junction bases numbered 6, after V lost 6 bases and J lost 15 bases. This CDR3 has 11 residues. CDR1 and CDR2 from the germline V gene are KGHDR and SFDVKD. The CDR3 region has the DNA TGTGCCACCAGTTCCGGGACTAGGTCGTTCTTC. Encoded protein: CATSSGTRSFF.

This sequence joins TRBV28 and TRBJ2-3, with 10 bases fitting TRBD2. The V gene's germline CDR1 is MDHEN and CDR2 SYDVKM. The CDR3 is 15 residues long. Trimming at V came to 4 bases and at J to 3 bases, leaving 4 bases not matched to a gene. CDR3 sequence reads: CASSSSGSWTDTQYF. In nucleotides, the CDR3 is TGTGCCAGCAGTTCTAGCGGGAGTTGGACAGATACGCAGTATTTT.

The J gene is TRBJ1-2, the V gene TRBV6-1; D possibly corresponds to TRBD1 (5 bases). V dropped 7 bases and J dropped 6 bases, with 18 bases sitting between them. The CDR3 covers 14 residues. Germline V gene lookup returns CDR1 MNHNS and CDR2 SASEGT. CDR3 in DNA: TGTGCCAGCACCCAAAGGGCAGGGACTAATGGCTACACCTTC. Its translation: CASTQRAGTNGYTF.

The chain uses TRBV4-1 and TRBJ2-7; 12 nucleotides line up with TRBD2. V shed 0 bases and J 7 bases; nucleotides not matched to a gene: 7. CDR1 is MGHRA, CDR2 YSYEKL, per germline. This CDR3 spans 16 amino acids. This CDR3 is CASSQDPSGRANEQYF. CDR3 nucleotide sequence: TGCGCCAGCAGCCAAGATCCTAGCGGGAGGGCCAATGAGCAGTACTTC.

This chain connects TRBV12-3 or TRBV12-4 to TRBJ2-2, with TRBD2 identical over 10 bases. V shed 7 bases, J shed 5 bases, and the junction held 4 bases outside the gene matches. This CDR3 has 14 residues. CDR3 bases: TGTGCCAGCATTAAGCGGGAGGGAACCGGGGAGCTGTTTTTT. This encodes CASIKREGTGELFF.

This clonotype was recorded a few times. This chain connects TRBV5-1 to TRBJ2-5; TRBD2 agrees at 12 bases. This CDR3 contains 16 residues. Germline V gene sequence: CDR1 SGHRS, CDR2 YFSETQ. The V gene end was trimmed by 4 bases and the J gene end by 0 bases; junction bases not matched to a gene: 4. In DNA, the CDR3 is TGCGCCAGCAGCAGGACTAGCGGGGCGTACCAAGAGACCCAGTACTTC. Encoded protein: CASSRTSGAYQETQYF.

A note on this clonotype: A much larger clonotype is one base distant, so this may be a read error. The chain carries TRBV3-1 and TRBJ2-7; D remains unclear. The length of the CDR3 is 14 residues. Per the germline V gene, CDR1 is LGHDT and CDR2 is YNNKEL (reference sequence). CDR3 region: CVSSQGVGTYEQYF. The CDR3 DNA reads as TGTGTCAGCAGCCAAGGAGTGGGAACCTACGAGCAGTACTTC.

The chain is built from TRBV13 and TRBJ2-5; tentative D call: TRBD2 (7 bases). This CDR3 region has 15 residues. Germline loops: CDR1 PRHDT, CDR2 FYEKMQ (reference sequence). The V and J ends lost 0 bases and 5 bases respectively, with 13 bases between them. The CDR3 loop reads CASSLGGGGLETQYF. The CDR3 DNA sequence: TGTGCCAGCAGCTTAGGTGGCGGGGGCTTGGAGACCCAGTACTTC.

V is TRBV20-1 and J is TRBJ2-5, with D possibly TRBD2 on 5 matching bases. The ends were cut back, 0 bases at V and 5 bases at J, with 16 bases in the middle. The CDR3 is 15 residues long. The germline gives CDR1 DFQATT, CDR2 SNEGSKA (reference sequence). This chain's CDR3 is CSARDRLWRGETQYF. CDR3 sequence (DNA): TGCAGTGCTAGAGACCGCCTCTGGCGAGGGGAGACCCAGTACTTC.

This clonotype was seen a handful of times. The CDR3 here is CASSLEGGLDEQFF. CDR3 coding DNA: TGCGCCAGCAGCTTGGAGGGGGGTCTGGATGAGCAGTTCTTC. This chain joins TRBV5-1 and TRBJ2-1, with D perhaps assigned TRBD1 or TRBD2 (6 bases each). The length of the CDR3 is 14 residues. Germline V gene lookup returns CDR1 SGHRS and CDR2 YFSETQ. Trimming took off 0 bases at V and 8 bases at J, with 12 bases between the two ends.

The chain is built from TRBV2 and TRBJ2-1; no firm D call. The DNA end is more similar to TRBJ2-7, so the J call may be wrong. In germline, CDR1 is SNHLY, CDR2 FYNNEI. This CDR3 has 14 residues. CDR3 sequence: CASRETTTHNEQYF. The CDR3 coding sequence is TGTGCCAGCAGGGAAACCACTACACACAATGAGCAGTACTTC.

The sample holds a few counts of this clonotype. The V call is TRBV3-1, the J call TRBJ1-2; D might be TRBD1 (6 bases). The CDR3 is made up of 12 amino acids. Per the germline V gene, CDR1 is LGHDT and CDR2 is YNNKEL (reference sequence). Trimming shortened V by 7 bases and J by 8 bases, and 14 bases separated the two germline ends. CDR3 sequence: CASISQGGGYTF. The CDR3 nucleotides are TGTGCCAGCATCTCACAGGGAGGGGGCTACACCTTC. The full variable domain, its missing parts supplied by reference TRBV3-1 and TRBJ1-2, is DTAVSQTPKYLVTQMGNDKSIKCEQNLGHDTMYWYKQDSKKFLKIMFSYNNKELIINETVPNRFSPKSPDKAHLNLHINSLELGDSAVYFCASISQGGGYTFGSGTRLTVV.

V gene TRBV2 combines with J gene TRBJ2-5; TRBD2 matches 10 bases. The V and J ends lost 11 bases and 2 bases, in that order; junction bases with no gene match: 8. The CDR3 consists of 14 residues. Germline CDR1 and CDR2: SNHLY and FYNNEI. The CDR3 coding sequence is TGTGCCGTACGACGGACTAGCGGACAAGAGACCCAGTACTTC. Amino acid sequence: CAVRRTSGQETQYF.

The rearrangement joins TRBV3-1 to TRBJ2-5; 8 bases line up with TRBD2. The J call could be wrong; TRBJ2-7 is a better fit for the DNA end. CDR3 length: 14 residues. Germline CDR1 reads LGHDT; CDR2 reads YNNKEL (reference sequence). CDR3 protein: CASSTRGGRYEQYF. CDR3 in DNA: TGTGCCAGCAGCACTAGGGGCGGGAGGTACGAGCAGTACTTC.

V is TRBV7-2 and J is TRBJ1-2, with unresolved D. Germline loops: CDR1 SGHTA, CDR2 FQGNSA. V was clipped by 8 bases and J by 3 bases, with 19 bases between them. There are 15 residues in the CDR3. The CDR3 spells CASWGNRNGDYGYTF. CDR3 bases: TGTGCCAGCTGGGGAAACAGAAATGGGGACTATGGCTACACCTTC.

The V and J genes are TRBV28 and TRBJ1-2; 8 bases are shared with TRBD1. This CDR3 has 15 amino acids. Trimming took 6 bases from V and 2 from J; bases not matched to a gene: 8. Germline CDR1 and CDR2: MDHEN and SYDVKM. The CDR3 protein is CASSGSGTGNYGYTF. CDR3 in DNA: TGTGCCAGCAGCGGCTCCGGGACAGGCAACTATGGCTACACCTTC.

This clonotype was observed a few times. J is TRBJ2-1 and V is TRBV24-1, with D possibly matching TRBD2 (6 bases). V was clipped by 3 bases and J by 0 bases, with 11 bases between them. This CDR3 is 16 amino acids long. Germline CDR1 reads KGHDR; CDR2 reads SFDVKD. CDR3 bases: TGTGCCACCAGTGATCCCGGCGGGGTCTCCTACAATGAGCAGTTCTTC. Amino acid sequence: CATSDPGGVSYNEQFF.

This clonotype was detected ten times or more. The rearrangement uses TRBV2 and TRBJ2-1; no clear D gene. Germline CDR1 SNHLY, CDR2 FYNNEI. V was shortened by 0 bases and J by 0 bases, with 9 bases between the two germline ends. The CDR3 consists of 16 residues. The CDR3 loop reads CASSEARWDSYNEQFF. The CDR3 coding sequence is TGTGCCAGCAGTGAAGCGCGTTGGGACTCCTACAATGAGCAGTTCTTC.

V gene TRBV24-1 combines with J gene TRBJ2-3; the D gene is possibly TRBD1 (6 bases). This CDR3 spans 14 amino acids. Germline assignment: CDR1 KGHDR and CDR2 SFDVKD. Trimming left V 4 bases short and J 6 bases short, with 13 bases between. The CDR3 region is CATSEETGGDTQYF. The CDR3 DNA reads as TGTGCCACCAGTGAGGAGACAGGCGGGGATACGCAGTATTTT.

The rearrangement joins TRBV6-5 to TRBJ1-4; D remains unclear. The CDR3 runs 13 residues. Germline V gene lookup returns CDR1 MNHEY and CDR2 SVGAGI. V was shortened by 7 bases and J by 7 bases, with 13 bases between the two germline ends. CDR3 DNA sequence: TGTGCCAGCATGGGTACAAGGTCTGAAAAACTGTTTTTT. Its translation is CASMGTRSEKLFF.

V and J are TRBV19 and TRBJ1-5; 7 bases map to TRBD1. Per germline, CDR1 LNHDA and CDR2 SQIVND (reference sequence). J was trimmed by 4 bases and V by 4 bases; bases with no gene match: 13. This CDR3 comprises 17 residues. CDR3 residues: CASSTDRQSWVNQPQHF. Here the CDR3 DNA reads TGTGCCAGTAGTACGGACAGGCAGTCTTGGGTGAATCAGCCCCAGCATTTT. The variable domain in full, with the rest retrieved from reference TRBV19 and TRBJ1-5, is DGGITQSPKYLFRKEGQNVTLSCEQNLNHDAMYWYRQDPGQGLRLIYYSQIVNDFQKGDIAEGYSVSREKKESFPLTVTSAQKNPTAFYLCASSTDRQSWVNQPQHFGDGTRLSIL.

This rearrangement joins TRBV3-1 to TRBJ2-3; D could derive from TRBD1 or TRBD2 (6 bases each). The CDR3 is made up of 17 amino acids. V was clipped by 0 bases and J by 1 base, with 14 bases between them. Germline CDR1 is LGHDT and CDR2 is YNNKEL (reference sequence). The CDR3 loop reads CASSQEVRGVGTDTQYF. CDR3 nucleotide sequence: TGTGCCAGCAGCCAAGAGGTGAGGGGGGTCGGCACAGATACGCAGTATTTT.

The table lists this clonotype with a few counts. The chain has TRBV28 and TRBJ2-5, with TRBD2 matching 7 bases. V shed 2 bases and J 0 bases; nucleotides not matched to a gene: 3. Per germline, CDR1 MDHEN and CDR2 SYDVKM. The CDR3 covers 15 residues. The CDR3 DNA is TGTGCCAGCAGTTTACCAGCGGGAAACCAAGAGACCCAGTACTTC. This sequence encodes CASSLPAGNQETQYF. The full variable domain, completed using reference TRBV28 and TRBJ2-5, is DVKVTQSSRYLVKRTGEKVFLECVQDMDHENMFWYRQDPGLGLRLIYFSYDVKMKEKGDIPEGYSVSREKKERFSLILESASTNQTSMYLCASSLPAGNQETQYFGPGTRLLVL.

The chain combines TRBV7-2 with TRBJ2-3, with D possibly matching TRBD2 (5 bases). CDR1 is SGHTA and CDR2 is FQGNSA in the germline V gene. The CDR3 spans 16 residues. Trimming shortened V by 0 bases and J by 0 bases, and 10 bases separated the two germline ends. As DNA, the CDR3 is TGTGCCAGCAGCTTAGCTAGCGCTACTAGCACAGATACGCAGTATTTT. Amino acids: CASSLASATSTDTQYF.

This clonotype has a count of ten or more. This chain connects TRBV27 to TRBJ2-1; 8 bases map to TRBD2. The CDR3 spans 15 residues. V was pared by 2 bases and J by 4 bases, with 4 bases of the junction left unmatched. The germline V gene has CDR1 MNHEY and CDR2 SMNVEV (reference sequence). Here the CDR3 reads CASSLQTSVYNEQFF. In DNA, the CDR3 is TGTGCCAGCAGTTTACAGACTAGCGTGTACAATGAGCAGTTCTTC.

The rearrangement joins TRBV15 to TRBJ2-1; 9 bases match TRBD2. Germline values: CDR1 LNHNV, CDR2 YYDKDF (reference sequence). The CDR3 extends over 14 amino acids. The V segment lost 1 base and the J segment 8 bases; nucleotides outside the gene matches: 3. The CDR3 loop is CATSRVVAGDEQFF. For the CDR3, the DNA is TGTGCCACCAGCAGAGTTGTAGCGGGAGATGAGCAGTTCTTC. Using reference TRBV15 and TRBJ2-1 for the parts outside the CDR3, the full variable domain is DAMVIQNPRYQVTQFGKPVTLSCSQTLNHNVMYWYQQKSSQAPKLLFHYYDKDFNNEADTPDNFQSRRPNTSFCFLDIRSPGLGDTAMYLCATSRVVAGDEQFFGPGTRLTVL.

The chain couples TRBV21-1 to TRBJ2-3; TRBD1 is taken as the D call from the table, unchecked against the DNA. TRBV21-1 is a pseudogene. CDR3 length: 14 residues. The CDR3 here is CASTGDRATDTQYF. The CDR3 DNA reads TGTGCCAGCACCGGGGACAGGGCCACAGATACGCAGTATTTT.

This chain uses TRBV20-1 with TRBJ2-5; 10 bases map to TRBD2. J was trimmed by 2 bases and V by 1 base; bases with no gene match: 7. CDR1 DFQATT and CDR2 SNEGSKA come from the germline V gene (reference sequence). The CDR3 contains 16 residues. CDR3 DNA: TGCAGTGCTAGAGGTGGGGCTAGCGGGAGTCAAGAGACCCAGTACTTC. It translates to CSARGGASGSQETQYF.